The T cell receptor beta chain under discussion was sequenced for a study of T cell changes during pregnancy in multiple sclerosis. This clone was counted only a few times. The germline V and J ends were trimmed by 3 bases and 3 bases, with 8 bases remaining between them. There are 13 residues in the CDR3. Per germline, CDR1 MNHNS and CDR2 SASEGT. Method: immunoSEQ multiplex PCR; TCRdb's copy keeps in-frame clones and lacks some. This table has 28,000 or so clones, almost 90% appearing once. The receptor's source is a female donor with multiple sclerosis, enrolled in a pregnancy study. The chain links TRBV6-1 to TRBJ1-2, with D uncertain. The starting material was CD8+ T cells from peripheral blood mononuclear cells, obtained in the second trimester of pregnancy. CDR3 nucleotide sequence: TGTGCCAGCAGTGACAGAACCCACTATGGCTACACCTTC. This gives the protein CASSDRTHYGYTF.